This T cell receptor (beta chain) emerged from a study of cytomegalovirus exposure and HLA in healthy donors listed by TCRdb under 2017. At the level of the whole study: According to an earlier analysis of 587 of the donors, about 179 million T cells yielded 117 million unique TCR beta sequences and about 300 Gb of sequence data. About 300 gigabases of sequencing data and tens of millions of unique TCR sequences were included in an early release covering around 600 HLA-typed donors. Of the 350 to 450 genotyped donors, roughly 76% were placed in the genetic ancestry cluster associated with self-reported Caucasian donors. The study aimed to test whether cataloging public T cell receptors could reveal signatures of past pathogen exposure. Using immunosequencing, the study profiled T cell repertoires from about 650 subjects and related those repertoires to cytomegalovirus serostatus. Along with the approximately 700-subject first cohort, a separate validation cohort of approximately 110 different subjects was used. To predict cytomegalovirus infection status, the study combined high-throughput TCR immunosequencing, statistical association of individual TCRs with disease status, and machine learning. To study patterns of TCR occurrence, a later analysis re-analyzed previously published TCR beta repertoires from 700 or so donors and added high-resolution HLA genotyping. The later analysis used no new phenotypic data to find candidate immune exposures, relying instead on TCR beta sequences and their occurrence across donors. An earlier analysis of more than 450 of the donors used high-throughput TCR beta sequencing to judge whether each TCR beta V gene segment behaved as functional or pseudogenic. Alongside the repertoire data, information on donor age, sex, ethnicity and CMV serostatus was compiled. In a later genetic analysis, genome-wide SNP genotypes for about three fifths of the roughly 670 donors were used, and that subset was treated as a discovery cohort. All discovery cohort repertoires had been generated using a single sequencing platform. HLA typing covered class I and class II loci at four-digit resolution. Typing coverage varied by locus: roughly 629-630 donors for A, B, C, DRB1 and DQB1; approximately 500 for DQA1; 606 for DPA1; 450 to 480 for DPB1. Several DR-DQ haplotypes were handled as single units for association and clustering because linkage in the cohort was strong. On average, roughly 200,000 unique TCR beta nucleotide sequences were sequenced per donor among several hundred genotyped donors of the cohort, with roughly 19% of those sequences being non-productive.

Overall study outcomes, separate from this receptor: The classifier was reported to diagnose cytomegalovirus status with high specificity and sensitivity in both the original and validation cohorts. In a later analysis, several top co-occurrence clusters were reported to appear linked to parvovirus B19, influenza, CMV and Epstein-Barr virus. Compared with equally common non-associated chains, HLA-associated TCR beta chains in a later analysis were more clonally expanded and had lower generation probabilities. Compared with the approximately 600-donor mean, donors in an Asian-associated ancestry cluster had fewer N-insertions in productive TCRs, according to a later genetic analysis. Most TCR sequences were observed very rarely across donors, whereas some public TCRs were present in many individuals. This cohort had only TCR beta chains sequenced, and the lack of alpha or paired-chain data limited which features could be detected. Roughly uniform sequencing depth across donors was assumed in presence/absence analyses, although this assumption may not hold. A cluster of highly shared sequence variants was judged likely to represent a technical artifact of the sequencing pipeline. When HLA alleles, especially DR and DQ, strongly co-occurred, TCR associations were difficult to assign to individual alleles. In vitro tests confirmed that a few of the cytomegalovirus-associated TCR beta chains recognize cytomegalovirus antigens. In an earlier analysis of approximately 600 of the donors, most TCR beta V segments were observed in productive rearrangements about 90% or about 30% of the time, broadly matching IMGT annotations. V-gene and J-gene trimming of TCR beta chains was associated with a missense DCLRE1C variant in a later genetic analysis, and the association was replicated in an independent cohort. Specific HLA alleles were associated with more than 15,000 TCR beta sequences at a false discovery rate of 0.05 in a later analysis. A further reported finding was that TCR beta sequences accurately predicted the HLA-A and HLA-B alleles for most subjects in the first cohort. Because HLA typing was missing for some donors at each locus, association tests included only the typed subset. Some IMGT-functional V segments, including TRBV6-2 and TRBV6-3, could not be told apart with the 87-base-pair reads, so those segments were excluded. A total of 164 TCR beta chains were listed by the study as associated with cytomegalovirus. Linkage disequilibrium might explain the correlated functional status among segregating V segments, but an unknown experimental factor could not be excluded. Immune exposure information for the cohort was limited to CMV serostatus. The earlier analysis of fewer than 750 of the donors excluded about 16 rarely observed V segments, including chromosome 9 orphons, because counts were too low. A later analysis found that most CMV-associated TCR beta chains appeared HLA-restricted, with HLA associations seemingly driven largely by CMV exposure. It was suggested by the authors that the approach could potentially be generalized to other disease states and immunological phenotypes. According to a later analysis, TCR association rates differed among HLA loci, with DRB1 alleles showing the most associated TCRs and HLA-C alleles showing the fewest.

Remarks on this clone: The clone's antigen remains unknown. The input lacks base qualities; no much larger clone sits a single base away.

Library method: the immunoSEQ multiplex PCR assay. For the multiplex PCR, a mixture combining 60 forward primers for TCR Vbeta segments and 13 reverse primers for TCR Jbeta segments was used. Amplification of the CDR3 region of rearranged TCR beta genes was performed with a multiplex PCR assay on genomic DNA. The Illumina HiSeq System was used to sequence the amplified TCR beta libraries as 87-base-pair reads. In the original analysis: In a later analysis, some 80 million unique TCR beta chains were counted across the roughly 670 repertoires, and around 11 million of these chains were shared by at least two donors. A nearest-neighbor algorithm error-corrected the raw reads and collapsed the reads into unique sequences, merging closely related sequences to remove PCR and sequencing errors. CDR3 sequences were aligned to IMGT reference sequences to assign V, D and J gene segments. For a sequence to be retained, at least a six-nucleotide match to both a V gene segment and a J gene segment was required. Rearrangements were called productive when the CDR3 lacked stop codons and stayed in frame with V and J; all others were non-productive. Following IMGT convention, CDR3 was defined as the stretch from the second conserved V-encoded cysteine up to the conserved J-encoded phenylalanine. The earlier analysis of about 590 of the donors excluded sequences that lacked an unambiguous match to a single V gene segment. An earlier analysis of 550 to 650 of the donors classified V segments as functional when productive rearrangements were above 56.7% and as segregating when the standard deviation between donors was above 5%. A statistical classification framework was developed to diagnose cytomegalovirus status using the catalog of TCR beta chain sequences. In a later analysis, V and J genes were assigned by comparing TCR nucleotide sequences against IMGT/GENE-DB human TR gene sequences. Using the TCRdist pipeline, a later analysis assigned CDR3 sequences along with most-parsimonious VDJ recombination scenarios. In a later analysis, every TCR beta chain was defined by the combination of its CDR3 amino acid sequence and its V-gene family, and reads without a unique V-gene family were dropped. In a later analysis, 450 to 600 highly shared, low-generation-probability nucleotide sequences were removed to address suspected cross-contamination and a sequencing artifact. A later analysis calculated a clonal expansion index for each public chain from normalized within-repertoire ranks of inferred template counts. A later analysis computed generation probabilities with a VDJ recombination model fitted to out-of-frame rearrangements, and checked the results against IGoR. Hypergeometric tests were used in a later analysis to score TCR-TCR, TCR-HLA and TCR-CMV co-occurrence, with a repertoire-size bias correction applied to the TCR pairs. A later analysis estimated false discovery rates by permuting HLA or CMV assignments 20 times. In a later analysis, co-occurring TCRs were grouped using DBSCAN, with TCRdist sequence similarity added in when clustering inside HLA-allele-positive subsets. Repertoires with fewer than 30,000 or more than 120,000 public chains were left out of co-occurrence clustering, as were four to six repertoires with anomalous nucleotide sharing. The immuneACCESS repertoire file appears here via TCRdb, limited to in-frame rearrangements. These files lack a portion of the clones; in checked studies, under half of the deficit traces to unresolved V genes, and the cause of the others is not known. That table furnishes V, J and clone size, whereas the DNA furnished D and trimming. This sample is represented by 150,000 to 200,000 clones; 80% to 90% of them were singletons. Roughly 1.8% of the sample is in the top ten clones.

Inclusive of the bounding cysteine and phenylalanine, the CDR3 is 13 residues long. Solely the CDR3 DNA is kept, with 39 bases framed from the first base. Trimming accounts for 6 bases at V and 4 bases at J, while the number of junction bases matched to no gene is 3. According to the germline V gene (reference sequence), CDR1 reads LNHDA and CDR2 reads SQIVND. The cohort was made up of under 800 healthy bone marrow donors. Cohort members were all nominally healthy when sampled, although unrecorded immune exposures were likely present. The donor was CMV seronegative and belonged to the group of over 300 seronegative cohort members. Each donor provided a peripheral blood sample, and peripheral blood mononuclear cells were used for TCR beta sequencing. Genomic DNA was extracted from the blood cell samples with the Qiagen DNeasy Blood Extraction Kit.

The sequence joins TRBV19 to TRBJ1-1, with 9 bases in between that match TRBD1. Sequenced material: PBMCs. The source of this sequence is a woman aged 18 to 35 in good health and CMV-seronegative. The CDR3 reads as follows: CASRDRGGTEAFF. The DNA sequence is TGTGCCAGTAGGGACAGGGGTGGCACTGAAGCTTTCTTT.